This T cell receptor beta chain was documented in a study of blood T cell repertoires in COVID-19. On the study more broadly: Spain, Italy and the United States supplied samples that represented acute and convalescent COVID-19.

Trimming took off 2 bases at V and 3 bases at J, with 10 bases between the two ends. The CDR3 runs 15 residues. Germline CDR1 reads LNHDA; CDR2 reads SQIVND (reference sequence). Original methodology: By means of reference gene primer amplification, nucleated cell counts were estimated. Data came from immunoSEQ multiplex PCR; TCRdb stores just in-frame clones and leaves some out. Clonal size and the V and J genes are those of that table, whereas D and trimming came from the DNA. The top ten hold about 5.5% of the sample, which has around 37,000 clones, about 91% seen once. This clone was seen a few times.

This chain uses TRBV19 with TRBJ1-4; D perhaps matches TRBD1 (6 bases). The sample consisted of peripheral blood. The receptor's source is a woman older than 75 with acute or convalescent COVID-19. Written as DNA, the CDR3 is TGTGCCAGTAGTATAAGACAGGCGGCTAATGAAAAACTGTTTTTT. Translation: CASSIRQAANEKLFF.